One sample yielded the 16 T cell receptor beta chains listed below, sequenced in a study of cytotoxic CD8 clonotypes in ibrutinib-treated CLL. Sequenced by immunoSEQ multiplex PCR; TCRdb stores in-frame clones only, minus some. The sample carries a few hundred thousand clones, roughly two thirds recorded once. Sequenced material: PBMCs, taken after 36 months of ibrutinib treatment. These receptors came from a human donor with chronic lymphocytic leukemia.

The V call is TRBV29-1, the J call TRBJ2-1; TRBD2 matches 9 bases. V shed 3 bases, J shed 3 bases, and the junction held 9 bases outside the gene matches. The CDR3 runs to 16 residues. From germline, CDR1 is SQVTM and CDR2 ANQGSEA. DNA of the CDR3: TGCAGCGTTGATAAGGTTTCTAGCGGGGACTACAATGAGCAGTTCTTC. Translating it yields CSVDKVSSGDYNEQFF.

This clone was detected only once. The chain is built from TRBV23-1 and TRBJ2-5, with D perhaps TRBD1 (5 bases). TRBV23-1 is an ORF, with its function uncertain. V was clipped by 8 bases and J by 0 bases, with 10 bases between them. CDR3 length: 13 residues. The CDR3 here is CASGARDQETQYF. In nucleotides, the CDR3 is TGCGCCAGCGGGGCCAGGGACCAAGAGACCCAGTACTTC.

The chain uses TRBV7-2 and TRBJ1-1; D is unclear. The CDR3 consists of 14 residues. V lost 6 bases and J lost 2, with 13 bases in between. Germline V gene lookup returns CDR1 SGHTA and CDR2 FQGNSA. The CDR3 here is CASSYNRVNTEAFF. CDR3 coding DNA: TGTGCCAGCAGTTATAACAGAGTTAACACTGAAGCTTTCTTT. Full variable domain (rest looked up from reference TRBV7-2 and TRBJ1-1): GAGVSQSPSNKVTEKGKDVELRCDPISGHTALYWYRQSLGQGLEFLIYFQGNSAPDKSGLPSDRFSAERTGGSVSTLTIQRTQQEDSAVYLCASSYNRVNTEAFFGQGTRLTVV.

CDR3 nucleotide sequence: TGTGCCAGCAGCTTTGCGGTCTCCTACAATGAGCAGTTCTTC. Translated, it gives CASSFAVSYNEQFF. The J gene is TRBJ2-1, the V gene TRBV7-2, with D unresolved. The CDR3 extends over 14 amino acids. V was trimmed by 3 bases and J by 0 bases, leaving 6 bases between them. Germline CDR1 SGHTA, CDR2 FQGNSA. The complete variable domain, with remaining parts taken from reference TRBV7-2 and TRBJ2-1, reads GAGVSQSPSNKVTEKGKDVELRCDPISGHTALYWYRQSLGQGLEFLIYFQGNSAPDKSGLPSDRFSAERTGGSVSTLTIQRTQQEDSAVYLCASSFAVSYNEQFFGPGTRLTVL.

The chain links TRBV2 to TRBJ1-5, with 8 bases lining up with TRBD1. V shed 8 bases, J shed 5 bases, and the junction held 11 bases outside the gene matches. The CDR3 is 15 amino acids. Germline assignment: CDR1 SNHLY and CDR2 FYNNEI. The CDR3 loop reads CASRGWQGAYQPQHF. CDR3 DNA sequence: TGTGCCAGCCGAGGGTGGCAGGGGGCCTATCAGCCCCAGCATTTT.

V usage is TRBV9 and J usage is TRBJ2-3, with D hard to call. The CDR3 covers 14 residues. Trimming removed 4 bases from V and 7 bases from J, with 16 bases in between. Germline V CDR1 and CDR2: SGDLS, YYNGEE. In nucleotides, the CDR3 is TGTGCCAGCAGCCCCCTGGTAGGGCAGAATACGCAGTATTTT. This encodes CASSPLVGQNTQYF. The complete variable domain, with remaining parts taken from reference TRBV9 and TRBJ2-3, reads DSGVTQTPKHLITATGQRVTLRCSPRSGDLSVYWYQQSLDQGLQFLIQYYNGEERAKGNILERFSAQQFPDLHSELNLSSLELGDSALYFCASSPLVGQNTQYFGPGTRLTVL.

The chain links TRBV18 to TRBJ2-4, with D possibly called TRBD1 or TRBD2 (5 bases each). CDR1 is KGHSH, CDR2 LQKENI, per germline. The CDR3 is 17 residues long. V lost 4 bases, J lost 2 bases, and 18 bases lay in between. CDR3 loop: CASSRLRDAVTKNIQYF. CDR3 bases: TGTGCCAGCTCACGCCTCCGGGACGCCGTGACCAAAAACATTCAGTACTTC.

In DNA form, the CDR3 reads TGTGCCAGCAGCGAACAGGGTCCAGATACGCAGTATTTT. This sequence encodes CASSEQGPDTQYF. The V and J genes are TRBV5-4 and TRBJ2-3; tentative D call: TRBD1 (6 bases). From germline, CDR1 is SGHNT and CDR2 YYREEE (reference sequence). V lost 4 bases, J lost 4 bases, and 10 bases lay in between. CDR3 length equals 13 residues.

This chain connects TRBV7-3 to TRBJ2-3; 15 nucleotides line up with TRBD2. The germline V gene has CDR1 SGHTA and CDR2 FQGTGA. V gave up 5 bases and J gave up 5 bases; unmatched junction bases: 5. The CDR3 is 16 amino acids. The CDR3 protein is CASSRTSGGAGDTQYF. CDR3 sequence (DNA): TGTGCCAGCAGCCGGACTAGCGGGGGGGCTGGAGATACGCAGTATTTT.

The CDR3 DNA is TGTGCCAGCAGCTCACCGGGACAGGGTTCTCAAGAGACCCAGTACTTC. Translated: CASSSPGQGSQETQYF. The chain recombines TRBV5-6 with TRBJ2-5; TRBD1 matches at 9 bases. The V segment lost 3 bases and the J segment 2 bases; nucleotides outside the gene matches: 8. Germline V gives CDR1 SGHDT, CDR2 YYEEEE. This CDR3 contains 16 residues. The full variable domain, completed using reference TRBV5-6 and TRBJ2-5, is DAGVTQSPTHLIKTRGQQVTLRCSPKSGHDTVSWYQQALGQGPQFIFQYYEEEERQRGNFPDRFSGHQFPNYSSELNVNALLLGDSALYLCASSSPGQGSQETQYFGPGTRLLVL.

This chain joins TRBV10-3 and TRBJ2-7; 9 bases are shared with TRBD1. This CDR3 is built from 14 residues. From germline, CDR1 is ENHRY and CDR2 SYGVKD. J lost 2 bases, V lost 10 bases, and 9 bases had no gene match. CDR3 coding DNA: TGTGCCAACGGGACAGGGATCCTCACCTACGAGCAGTACTTC. It yields the protein CANGTGILTYEQYF.

The chain employs TRBV4-1 and TRBJ2-5, with D possibly being TRBD2 (7 bases). Germline CDR1 and CDR2: MGHRA and YSYEKL. The CDR3 consists of 15 residues. Trimming stripped 1 base from V and 9 bases from J, with 18 bases between. The CDR3 reads CASSQGGGGPRAQYF. CDR3 DNA: TGCGCCAGCAGCCAAGGGGGGGGCGGTCCGAGGGCCCAGTACTTC.

V is TRBV6-1 and J is TRBJ2-7; D is ambiguous. The germline V and J ends were trimmed by 2 bases and 3 bases, with 5 bases remaining between them. CDR1 and CDR2 from the germline V gene are MNHNS and SASEGT. The CDR3 length is 12 residues. CDR3 sequence: CASSELGYEQYF. The CDR3 nucleotides read TGTGCCAGCAGTGAATTGGGCTACGAGCAGTACTTC.

The rearrangement joins TRBV29-1 to TRBJ2-1, with TRBD2 matching over 9 bases. This CDR3 spans 13 amino acids. CDR1 and CDR2 from the germline V gene are SQVTM and ANQGSEA. V lost 4 bases to trimming and J lost 12 bases; unmatched junction nucleotides: 10. CDR3 loop: CSVVGGRAPTQFF. The DNA for the CDR3 is TGCAGCGTTGTTGGCGGGAGGGCCCCAACGCAGTTCTTC.

This clone appeared a single time. The gene calls are TRBV29-1 and TRBJ2-7; D possibly corresponds to TRBD1 (5 bases). From germline, CDR1 is SQVTM and CDR2 ANQGSEA. The CDR3 sequence is 14 residues long. V gave up 3 bases and J gave up 3 bases, with 15 bases separating them. Written as DNA, the CDR3 is TGCAGCGTTGAGGGGCAGGGTGCCGACTACGAGCAGTACTTC. It yields the protein CSVEGQGADYEQYF.

In its sample, this clone was seen once. This chain links TRBV5-1 with TRBJ2-7, with D possibly being TRBD2 (5 bases). The CDR3 covers 13 residues. Looked up from germline, CDR1 is SGHRS and CDR2 is YFSETQ. V dropped 10 bases and J dropped 0 bases, with 14 bases sitting between them. This chain's CDR3 is CASNRDPSYEQYF. The CDR3 coding sequence is TGCGCCTCTAATCGGGATCCCTCCTACGAGCAGTACTTC.